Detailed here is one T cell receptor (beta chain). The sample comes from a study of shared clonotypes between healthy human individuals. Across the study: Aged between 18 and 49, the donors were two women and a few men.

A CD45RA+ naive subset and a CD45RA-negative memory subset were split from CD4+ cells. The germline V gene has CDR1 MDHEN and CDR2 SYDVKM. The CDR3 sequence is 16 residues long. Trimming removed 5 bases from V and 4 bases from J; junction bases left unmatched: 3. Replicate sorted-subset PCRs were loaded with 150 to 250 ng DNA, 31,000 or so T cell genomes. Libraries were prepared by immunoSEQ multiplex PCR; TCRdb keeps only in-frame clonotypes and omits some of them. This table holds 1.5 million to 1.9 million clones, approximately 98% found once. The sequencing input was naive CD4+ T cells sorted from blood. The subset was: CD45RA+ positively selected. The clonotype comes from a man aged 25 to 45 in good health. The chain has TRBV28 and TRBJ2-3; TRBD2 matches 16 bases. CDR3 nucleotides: TGTGCCAGCAGTGGGACTAGCGGGAGGGCCTCAGATACGCAGTATTTT. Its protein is CASSGTSGRASDTQYF.